The 21 T cell receptor beta chains below were found in one sample sequenced in a study of control samples from healthy donors and cancer patients. TCRdb keeps only in-frame clones here, not all; method: immunoSEQ multiplex PCR. The sample records under 100,000 clones, just over 90% being singletons. Specimen: blood. These receptors were obtained from a woman under 40 in good health.

The rearrangement links TRBV7-2 to TRBJ2-5; 7 positions agree with TRBD1. The CDR3 consists of 14 residues. Looked up from germline, CDR1 is SGHTA and CDR2 is FQGNSA. The ends lost 4 bases at V and 2 bases at J; junction bases unmatched: 4. The CDR3 sequence is CASSSGTAQETQYF. The CDR3, as DNA: TGTGCCAGCAGCTCGGGGACAGCTCAAGAGACCCAGTACTTC.

The chain is built from TRBV6-1 and TRBJ2-1; no reliable D call. Trimming removed 1 base at V and 2 bases at J, with 9 bases between. The V gene's germline CDR1 is MNHNS and CDR2 SASEGT. There are 15 residues in the CDR3. CDR3: CASSEGLYPYNEQFF. The CDR3 nucleotides read TGTGCCAGCAGTGAAGGACTGTACCCCTACAATGAGCAGTTCTTC.

The chain couples TRBV4-1 to TRBJ1-5, with 7 bases that match TRBD1. This CDR3 region has 17 residues. Per germline, CDR1 MGHRA and CDR2 YSYEKL. After removal of 0 bases from V and 9 bases from J, the junction contained 14 bases not matched to a gene. For the CDR3, the DNA is TGCGCCAGCAGCCAAGAGTATGTGACAGGGATATCAAGGCCCCAGCATTTT. Amino acid sequence: CASSQEYVTGISRPQHF.

This chain joins TRBV19 and TRBJ1-2; no firm D call. Germline values: CDR1 LNHDA, CDR2 SQIVND (reference sequence). The CDR3 covers 14 residues. V gave up 7 bases and J gave up 8 bases, with 20 bases separating them. The CDR3, as DNA: TGTGCCAGTACCGATATTTGGGGTGTGCGCGGCTACACCTTC. Translating gives CASTDIWGVRGYTF.

The rearrangement links TRBV18 to TRBJ1-1; perhaps TRBD1 as D (6 bases). The CDR3 is 14 amino acids. The ends were cut back, 4 bases at V and 3 bases at J, with 12 bases in the middle. The germline CDR1 and CDR2 sequences are KGHSH and LQKENI. The CDR3 loop is CASSQGGEYTEAFF. DNA for the CDR3: TGTGCCAGCTCACAAGGGGGGGAGTACACTGAAGCTTTCTTT. The full variable domain, rest sourced from reference TRBV18 and TRBJ1-1, is NAGVMQNPRHLVRRRGQEARLRCSPMKGHSHVYWYRQLPEEGLKFMVYLQKENIIDESGMPKERFSAEFPKEGPSILRIQQVVRGDSAAYFCASSQGGEYTEAFFGQGTRLTVV.

The chain joins TRBV28 to TRBJ1-5; D is ambiguous. The CDR3 runs 15 residues. The V gene lost 3 bases and the J gene lost 0 bases, with 9 bases spanning the gap. Germline-derived CDR1 and CDR2 are MDHEN and SYDVKM. The CDR3 loop reads CASSFSGGSNQPQHF. CDR3 coding DNA: TGTGCCAGCAGTTTTTCGGGTGGTAGCAATCAGCCCCAGCATTTT.

The genes are TRBV11-2 and TRBJ2-7; no firm D call. This CDR3 has 14 amino acids. The germline CDR1 and CDR2 sequences are SGHAT and FQNNGV. Deletions cut 5 bases from V and 3 bases from J, with 14 bases between. The CDR3 region has the DNA TGTGCCAGCAGCCGAACAAGGCACAACTACGAGCAGTACTTC. It codes for CASSRTRHNYEQYF.

The chain couples TRBV3-1 (or the pseudogene TRBV3-2) to TRBJ2-3; perhaps TRBD2 as D (5 bases). The CDR3 length is 13 residues. Germline V CDR1 and CDR2: LGHDT, YNNKEL (reference sequence). Trimming stripped 4 bases from V and 2 bases from J, with 7 bases between. This CDR3 reads CASSPGDTDTQYF. In nucleotides, the CDR3 is TGTGCCAGCAGCCCCGGGGACACAGATACGCAGTATTTT.

This CDR3 reads CASKMGRSTEAFF. CDR3 in DNA: TGTGCCAGTAAGATGGGCAGGAGCACTGAAGCTTTCTTT. The V and J genes are TRBV28 and TRBJ1-1; D unclear. The CDR3 spans 13 residues. Germline CDR1 is MDHEN and CDR2 is SYDVKM. V dropped 9 bases and J dropped 4 bases, with 15 bases sitting between them. Full variable domain (rest looked up from reference TRBV28 and TRBJ1-1): DVKVTQSSRYLVKRTGEKVFLECVQDMDHENMFWYRQDPGLGLRLIYFSYDVKMKEKGDIPEGYSVSREKKERFSLILESASTNQTSMYLCASKMGRSTEAFFGQGTRLTVV.

V is TRBV5-4 and J is TRBJ1-4; 7 nucleotides match TRBD1. Germline V lookup: CDR1 SGHNT, CDR2 YYREEE (reference sequence). J gave up 6 bases and V 4 bases, and 3 bases lay outside the gene matches. The CDR3 spans 13 residues. For the CDR3, the DNA is TGTGCCAGCAGCCTGGGGACAGATGAAAAACTGTTTTTT. Translated, it gives CASSLGTDEKLFF.

DNA of the CDR3: TGTGCCAGCAGCACCCAGGGGACCGGGGAGCTGTTTTTT. This codes for CASSTQGTGELFF. The chain employs TRBV7-3 and TRBJ2-2; D perhaps matches TRBD1 (6 bases). The CDR3 loop spans 13 amino acids. V was cut by 5 bases and J by 5 bases, with 9 bases left in between. CDR1 and CDR2 from the germline V gene are SGHTA and FQGTGA.

This clone appeared a single time. The chain joins TRBV28 to TRBJ2-7, with no clear D. From germline, CDR1 is MDHEN and CDR2 SYDVKM. The germline V and J ends were trimmed by 3 bases and 4 bases, with 7 bases remaining between them. This CDR3 comprises 12 residues. DNA for the CDR3: TGTGCCAGCAGTTTCGGCCGGTACGAGCAGTACTTC. Its translation: CASSFGRYEQYF.

The chain carries TRBV7-9 and TRBJ1-4; 7 bases align to TRBD1. V trimming: 1 base; J trimming: 4 bases; junction bases outside the gene matches: 6. Germline V CDR1 and CDR2: SEHNR, FQNEAQ (reference sequence). The CDR3 extends over 16 amino acids. The CDR3 spells CASSLENRGNNEKLFF. In DNA, the CDR3 is TGTGCCAGCAGCTTAGAAAACAGGGGCAATAATGAAAAACTGTTTTTT. The variable domain in full, completed from reference TRBV7-9 and TRBJ1-4, reads DTGVSQNPRHKITKRGQNVTFRCDPISEHNRLYWYRQTLGQGPEFLTYFQNEAQLEKSRLLSDRFSAERPKGSFSTLEIQRTEQGDSAMYLCASSLENRGNNEKLFFGSGTQLSVL.

The J gene is TRBJ1-5, the V gene TRBV4-1; no definite D call. The CDR3 sequence is 16 residues long. V shed 2 bases and J shed 0 bases, with 11 bases lying between them. Germline V gene sequence: CDR1 MGHRA, CDR2 YSYEKL. Written as DNA, the CDR3 is TGCGCCAGCAGCCAAAAGACGGAATATAGCAATCAGCCCCAGCATTTT. Translation: CASSQKTEYSNQPQHF.

This chain links TRBV6-4 with TRBJ2-3, with 8 nucleotides matching TRBD2. V lost 5 bases and J lost 0; bases outside the gene matches: 10. Germline-derived CDR1 and CDR2 are MRHNA and SNTAGT. CDR3 length equals 17 residues. The CDR3: CASSPTPAGGSTDTQYF. The CDR3 DNA follows: TGTGCCAGCAGTCCCACCCCTGCGGGGGGTAGCACAGATACGCAGTATTTT.

The V call is TRBV27, the J call TRBJ1-4; D uncertain. Germline CDR1 and CDR2: MNHEY and SMNVEV (reference sequence). The CDR3 extends over 13 amino acids. Trimming cost V 0 bases and J 5 bases, with 4 bases left between them. CDR3 residues: CASSLSGNEKLFF. The DNA of the CDR3 is TGTGCCAGCAGTTTATCCGGGAATGAAAAACTGTTTTTT.

The V and J genes are TRBV19 and TRBJ2-5; maybe TRBD1 (5 bases). Trimming removed 2 bases from V and 7 bases from J, with 5 bases in between. CDR1 is LNHDA, CDR2 SQIVND, per germline (reference sequence). The CDR3 is made up of 11 amino acids. CDR3 protein: CASSIQGTQYF. Written as DNA, the CDR3 is TGTGCCAGTAGTATACAGGGGACCCAGTACTTC.

The chain has TRBV6-5 and TRBJ1-4, with 7 bases lining up with TRBD1. Germline-derived CDR1 and CDR2 are MNHEY and SVGAGI. V lost 8 bases and J lost 8; bases outside the gene matches: 8. The CDR3 length is 13 residues. For the CDR3, the DNA is TGTGCCAGCGGGACAGTATCACGGGAAAAACTGTTTTTT. This codes for CASGTVSREKLFF.

This sequence joins TRBV4-1 and TRBJ1-1; D is unclear. The CDR3 loop spans 13 amino acids. Trimming left V 2 bases short and J 1 base short, with 5 bases between. CDR1 and CDR2 (germline): MGHRA, YSYEKL. The CDR3 nucleotides read TGCGCCAGCAGCCAAATAGGGAACACTGAAGCTTTCTTT. This translates into CASSQIGNTEAFF.

The V call is TRBV27, the J call TRBJ2-2; 7 nucleotides align to TRBD1. CDR1 and CDR2 from the germline V gene are MNHEY and SMNVEV (reference sequence). The V and J ends lost 5 bases and 1 base, in that order; junction bases with no gene match: 7. The CDR3 is 16 amino acids. The CDR3 coding sequence is TGTGCCAGCAGTCCTCCGGGACAGTTGAACACCGGGGAGCTGTTTTTT. Translation gives CASSPPGQLNTGELFF.

J is TRBJ1-1 and V is TRBV12-3 or TRBV12-4; D ambiguous. This CDR3 comprises 13 residues. The ends were cut back, 2 bases at V and 0 bases at J, with 4 bases in the middle. The CDR3 reads CASSLRVNTEAFF. The CDR3 nucleotides read TGTGCCAGCAGTTTAAGGGTGAACACTGAAGCTTTCTTT.